The 18 T cell receptor beta chains reported below all come from one sample, sequenced in a study of PD-1 blockade in classical Hodgkin lymphoma. Generated by immunoSEQ multiplex PCR, the TCRdb table keeps only in-frame clones and is missing some. This sample has some 93,000 clones; roughly nine tenths occur once, and the top ten carry around a tenth. No patient escaped relapse after autologous stem cell transplantation, and brentuximab vedotin exposure varied. This specimen consisted of peripheral blood mononuclear cells (PBMCs), obtained before the second cycle of nivolumab. These receptors all stem from a human donor with classical Hodgkin lymphoma.

With respect to this clone: Within the sample, other DNA sequences also encode this same CDR3. This chain joins TRBV27 and TRBJ2-1, with D tentatively TRBD1 or TRBD2 (5 bases each). The CDR3 runs to 12 residues. Germline-derived CDR1 and CDR2 are MNHEY and SMNVEV (reference sequence). Trimming removed 5 bases from V and 9 bases from J, with 11 bases in between. The DNA of the CDR3 is TGTGCCAGCAGTCCCGGTGGGGGTGAGCAGTTCTTC. Protein sequence: CASSPGGGEQFF.

This CDR3 reads CASSGWERTSTDTQYF. The CDR3 nucleotides are TGTGCCAGTAGTGGTTGGGAGCGGACTAGCACAGATACGCAGTATTTT. This chain uses TRBV19 with TRBJ2-3; TRBD2 is a possible D gene (5 bases). With 5 bases removed from V and 0 bases from J, the gap between germline ends came to 15 bases. Germline V lookup: CDR1 LNHDA, CDR2 SQIVND (reference sequence). The CDR3 runs to 16 residues.

This chain uses TRBV10-2 with TRBJ1-5; D unclear. The CDR3 contains 13 residues. Trimming took 2 bases from V and 3 from J, leaving 5 bases between them. Germline assignment: CDR1 WSHSY and CDR2 SAAADI. CDR3 region: CASSEGDNQPQHF. DNA of the CDR3: TGCGCCAGCAGTGAGGGGGACAATCAGCCCCAGCATTTT.

This rearrangement joins TRBV19 to TRBJ2-3; D possibly corresponds to TRBD1 (6 bases). Germline-derived CDR1 and CDR2 are LNHDA and SQIVND (reference sequence). The V end was cut by 4 bases, the J end by 0 bases, with 8 bases between. The CDR3 contains 14 residues. CDR3 amino acids: CASSTTGSTDTQYF. The CDR3 DNA sequence: TGTGCCAGTAGTACAACAGGGAGCACAGATACGCAGTATTTT.

V and J are TRBV9 and TRBJ1-1, with TRBD1 as a possible D gene (5 bases). V lost 0 bases and J lost 4, with 10 bases in between. Germline CDR1 and CDR2: SGDLS and YYNGEE. The CDR3 covers 14 residues. In DNA form, the CDR3 reads TGTGCCAGCAGCGTAGCCGAGGGGACCACTGAAGCTTTCTTT. It specifies CASSVAEGTTEAFF.

A few counts support this clone. V is TRBV5-7 and J is TRBJ2-1, with 9 bases lining up with TRBD1. TRBV5-7 is reported as an ORF; its role is uncertain. This CDR3 spans 19 amino acids. With 0 bases clipped from V and 0 bases from J, the junction kept 10 bases outside the gene matches. The CDR3 DNA follows: TGTGCCAGCAGCTTGGCGGGACAGGGAAATACACCCTCCTACAATGAGCAGTTCTTC. Translation: CASSLAGQGNTPSYNEQFF.

Comments on this clone: This sequence may be a read error, since a much larger clone differs from it by one base. This chain uses TRBV5-1 with TRBJ2-2; D gene unclear. V lost 2 bases and J 7 bases, leaving 3 bases between the germline ends. This CDR3 is 11 amino acids long. Germline assignment: CDR1 SGHRS and CDR2 YFSETQ. The CDR3 region is CASSFGGELFF. CDR3 nucleotide sequence: TGCGCCAGCAGCTTCGGCGGGGAGCTGTTTTTT.

V gene TRBV19 combines with J gene TRBJ2-7; 8 nucleotides match TRBD2. There are 13 residues in the CDR3. Germline CDR1 LNHDA, CDR2 SQIVND (reference sequence). Unmatched junction bases numbered 12, after V lost 10 bases and J lost 7 bases. The CDR3 loop reads CATAGTREREQYF. In nucleotides, the CDR3 is TGTGCCACAGCCGGGACTAGAGAGCGTGAGCAGTACTTC.

V gene TRBV5-1 combines with J gene TRBJ1-1, with no clear D. The CDR3 has 15 residues. Germline V gives CDR1 SGHRS, CDR2 YFSETQ. V was trimmed by 0 bases and J by 1 base, leaving 10 bases between them. CDR3 coding DNA: TGCGCCAGCAGCTTGGTCGGGCCCGGGAACACTGAAGCTTTCTTT. The encoded protein is CASSLVGPGNTEAFF.

This clone appeared a few times. The chain employs TRBV28 and TRBJ2-7; TRBD1 agrees at 7 bases. The CDR3 is 13 residues long. In germline, CDR1 is MDHEN, CDR2 SYDVKM. The J segment lost 5 bases and the V segment lost 6 bases, leaving 7 bases of the junction unmatched. The CDR3 loop is CASRLTGENEQYF. In DNA form, the CDR3 reads TGTGCCAGCAGGCTAACAGGGGAGAACGAGCAGTACTTC.

The chain carries TRBV27 and TRBJ2-1; D is ambiguous. The CDR3 is made up of 15 amino acids. V gave up 8 bases and J gave up 5 bases, with 19 bases separating them. Germline-derived CDR1 and CDR2 are MNHEY and SMNVEV (reference sequence). The DNA of the CDR3 is TGTGCCAGCTCTTGGGCAAAGGGTGGGGACAATGAGCAGTTCTTC. Protein sequence: CASSWAKGGDNEQFF.

The V gene is TRBV6-1, the J gene TRBJ2-3; 11 positions agree with TRBD2. The CDR3 spans 14 residues. From germline, CDR1 is MNHNS and CDR2 SASEGT. J was trimmed by 5 bases and V by 6 bases; bases with no gene match: 4. The CDR3 DNA is TGTGCCAGCAGAAGACTAGCGGGGTTAGATACGCAGTATTTT. Translation: CASRRLAGLDTQYF.

This chain connects TRBV18 to TRBJ2-5; D is unresolved. CDR3 length: 13 residues. V gave up 2 bases and J gave up 2 bases, with 6 bases separating them. CDR1 is KGHSH and CDR2 is LQKENI in the germline V gene. CDR3 region: CASSPISQETQYF. The CDR3 bases are TGTGCCAGCTCACCAATCAGTCAAGAGACCCAGTACTTC.

The chain joins TRBV5-4 to TRBJ2-1; TRBD1 agrees at 7 bases. The CDR3 contains 16 residues. J was trimmed by 6 bases and V by 4 bases; bases with no gene match: 13. Germline assignment: CDR1 SGHNT and CDR2 YYREEE (reference sequence). The CDR3: CASSPDTDRTGNEQFF. The DNA for the CDR3 is TGTGCCAGCAGCCCGGATACAGATCGGACAGGCAATGAGCAGTTCTTC.

The chain is built from TRBV28 and TRBJ2-7; 7 bases align to TRBD1. Germline V lookup: CDR1 MDHEN, CDR2 SYDVKM. The V and J ends lost 6 bases and 4 bases, in that order; junction bases with no gene match: 9. The CDR3 is made up of 14 amino acids. CDR3 bases: TGTGCCAGCAGAGCCCCCGGGACAGCTTACGAGCAGTACTTC. Translated, it gives CASRAPGTAYEQYF. The full variable domain, rest sourced from reference TRBV28 and TRBJ2-7, is DVKVTQSSRYLVKRTGEKVFLECVQDMDHENMFWYRQDPGLGLRLIYFSYDVKMKEKGDIPEGYSVSREKKERFSLILESASTNQTSMYLCASRAPGTAYEQYFGPGTRLTVT.

The J gene is TRBJ2-1, the V gene TRBV7-9, with 7 nucleotides matching TRBD2. Germline CDR1 is SEHNR and CDR2 is FQNEAQ (reference sequence). V was pared by 11 bases and J by 4 bases, with 8 bases of the junction left unmatched. The CDR3 loop spans 13 amino acids. CDR3 nucleotide sequence: TGTGCCTCGGAGCGGGGAGGGTACAATGAGCAGTTCTTC. Residues: CASERGGYNEQFF.

This chain joins TRBV7-9 and TRBJ2-7, with a possible D match to TRBD1 (5 bases). The CDR3 spans 17 residues. CDR1 is SEHNR and CDR2 is FQNEAQ in the germline V gene (reference sequence). Trimming removed 1 base at V and 0 bases at J, with 16 bases between. This CDR3 is CASSLGSWAGHSYEQYF. The DNA for the CDR3 is TGTGCCAGCAGCTTAGGTTCCTGGGCAGGGCACTCCTACGAGCAGTACTTC.

This clone was counted once. The gene calls are TRBV5-1 and TRBJ2-7; no reliable D call. Trimming pared 0 bases from V and 4 bases from J, leaving 8 bases between. The CDR3 has 13 amino acids. In germline, CDR1 is SGHRS, CDR2 YFSETQ. CDR3 in amino acids: CASSLDPGYEQYF. The CDR3 DNA is TGCGCCAGCAGCTTGGATCCGGGTTACGAGCAGTACTTC. Using reference TRBV5-1 and TRBJ2-7 for the parts outside the CDR3, the full variable domain is KAGVTQTPRYLIKTRGQQVTLSCSPISGHRSVSWYQQTPGQGLQFLFEYFSETQRNKGNFPGRFSGRQFSNSRSEMNVSTLELGDSALYLCASSLDPGYEQYFGPGTRLTVT.